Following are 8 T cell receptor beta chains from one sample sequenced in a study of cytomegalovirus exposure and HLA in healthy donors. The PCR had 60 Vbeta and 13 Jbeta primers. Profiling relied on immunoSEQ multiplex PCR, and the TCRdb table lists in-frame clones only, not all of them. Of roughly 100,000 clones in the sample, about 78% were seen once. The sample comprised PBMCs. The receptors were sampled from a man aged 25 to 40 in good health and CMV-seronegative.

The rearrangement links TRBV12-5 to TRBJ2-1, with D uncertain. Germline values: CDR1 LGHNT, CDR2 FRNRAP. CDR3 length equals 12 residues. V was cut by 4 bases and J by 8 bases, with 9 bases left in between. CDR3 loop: CASGSRHHEQFF. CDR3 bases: TGTGCTAGTGGTTCCCGACACCATGAGCAGTTCTTC.

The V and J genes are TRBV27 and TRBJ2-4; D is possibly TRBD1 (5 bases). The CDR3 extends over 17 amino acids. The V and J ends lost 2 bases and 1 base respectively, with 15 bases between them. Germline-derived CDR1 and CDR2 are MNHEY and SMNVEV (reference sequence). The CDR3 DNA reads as TGTGCCAGCAGTTTACTTGGGCGGACAAGTGCCAAAAACATTCAGTACTTC. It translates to CASSLLGRTSAKNIQYF.

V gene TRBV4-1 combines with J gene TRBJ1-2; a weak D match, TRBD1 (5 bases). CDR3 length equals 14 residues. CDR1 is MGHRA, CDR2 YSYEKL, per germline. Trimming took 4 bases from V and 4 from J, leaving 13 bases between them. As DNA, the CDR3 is TGCGCCAGCAGCCCTGACGGGAGGGGCTATGGCTACACCTTC. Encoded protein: CASSPDGRGYGYTF.

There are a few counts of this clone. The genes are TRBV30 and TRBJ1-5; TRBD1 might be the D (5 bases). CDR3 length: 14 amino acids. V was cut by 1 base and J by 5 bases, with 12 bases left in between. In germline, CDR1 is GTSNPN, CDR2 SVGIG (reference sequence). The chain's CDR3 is CAWSGQPRDQPQHF. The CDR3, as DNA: TGTGCCTGGAGTGGACAGCCTAGGGATCAGCCCCAGCATTTT. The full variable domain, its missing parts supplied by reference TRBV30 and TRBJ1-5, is SQTIHQWPATLVQPVGSPLSLECTVEGTSNPNLYWYRQAAGRGLQLLFYSVGIGQISSEVPQNLSASRPQDRQFILSSKKLLLSDSGFYLCAWSGQPRDQPQHFGDGTRLSIL.

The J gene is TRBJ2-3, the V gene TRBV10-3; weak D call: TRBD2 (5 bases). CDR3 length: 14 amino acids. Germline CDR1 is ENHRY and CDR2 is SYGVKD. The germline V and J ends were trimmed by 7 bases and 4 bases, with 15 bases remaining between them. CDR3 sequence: CAITERWGADTQYF. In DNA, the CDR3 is TGTGCCATCACCGAGCGCTGGGGAGCAGATACGCAGTATTTT.

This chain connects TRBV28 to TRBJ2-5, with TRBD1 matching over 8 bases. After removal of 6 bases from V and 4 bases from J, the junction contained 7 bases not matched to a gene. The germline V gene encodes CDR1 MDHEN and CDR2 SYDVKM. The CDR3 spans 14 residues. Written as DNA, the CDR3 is TGTGCCAGCAGGGTTGCAGGGGGCGTAGAGACCCAGTACTTC. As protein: CASRVAGGVETQYF.

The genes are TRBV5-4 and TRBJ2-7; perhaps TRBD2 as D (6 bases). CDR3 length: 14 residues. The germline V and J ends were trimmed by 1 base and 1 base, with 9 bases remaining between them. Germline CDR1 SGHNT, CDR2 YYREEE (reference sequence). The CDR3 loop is CASSLRGESYEQYF. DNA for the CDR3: TGTGCCAGCAGCTTGCGCGGGGAATCCTACGAGCAGTACTTC. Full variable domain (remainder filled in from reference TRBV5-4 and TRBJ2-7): ETGVTQSPTHLIKTRGQQVTLRCSSQSGHNTVSWYQQALGQGPQFIFQYYREEENGRGNFPPRFSGLQFPNYSSELNVNALELDDSALYLCASSLRGESYEQYFGPGTRLTVT.

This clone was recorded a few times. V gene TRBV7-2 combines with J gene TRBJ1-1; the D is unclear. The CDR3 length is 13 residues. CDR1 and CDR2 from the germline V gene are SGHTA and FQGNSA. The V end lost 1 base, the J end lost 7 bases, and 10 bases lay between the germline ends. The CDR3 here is CASSLESSVEAFF. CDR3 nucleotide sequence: TGTGCCAGCAGCTTAGAATCGTCAGTTGAAGCTTTCTTT. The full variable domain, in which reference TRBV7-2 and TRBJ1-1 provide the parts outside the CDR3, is GAGVSQSPSNKVTEKGKDVELRCDPISGHTALYWYRQSLGQGLEFLIYFQGNSAPDKSGLPSDRFSAERTGGSVSTLTIQRTQQEDSAVYLCASSLESSVEAFFGQGTRLTVV.